The rows below give T cell receptor beta chains drawn from one sample of a study of T cells in Graves' hyperthyroidism and ophthalmopathy. TCRdb processed the multiplex PCR reads anew with MiXCR; each CDR3 protein has one entry. The sample lists more than 550,000 distinct CDR3 sequences, 17% occurring once. Sequenced input: blood. These receptors were collected from a man aged 45 to 65 with Graves' hyperthyroidism. CDR3s include the opening cysteine and the closing phenylalanine or tryptophan. Each record gives: V gene, J gene, D gene, clone size, CDR3 DNA, CDR3 protein. A D gene is named only where the DNA matches it firmly. Rows may omit the clone size; those that give it use once, few, many or a size class.

V: TRBV5-1
J: TRBJ2-1
D: -
size: few
DNA: TGCGCCAGCAGCTCCCAAACTTCTTACAATGAGCAGTTCTTC
CDR3: CASSSQTSYNEQFF

V: TRBV4-1
J: TRBJ2-7
D: -
size: few
DNA: TGCGCCAGCAGCCAAGAATCGCGACCCCACGAGCAGTACTTC
CDR3: CASSQESRPHEQYF

V: TRBV2
J: TRBJ2-1
D: -
size: many
DNA: TGTGCCAGCAGGGCGGGTATCTCCTACAATGAGCAGTTCTTC
CDR3: CASRAGISYNEQFF

V: TRBV28
J: TRBJ1-5
D: -
size: many
DNA: TGTGCCAGCAGTTCCCAACGGACCCTCCCCCATTTT
CDR3: CASSSQRTLPHF

V: TRBV5-1
J: TRBJ1-4
D: -
size: -
DNA: TGCGCCAGCAGCTTCACGAGAGTTAATGAAAAACTGTTTTTT
CDR3: CASSFTRVNEKLFF

V: TRBV6-1
J: TRBJ1-1
D: -
size: many
DNA: TGTGCCAGCAGTGAATCACCGGCCTTCATGGAAGCTTTCTTT
CDR3: CASSESPAFMEAFF

V: TRBV6-1
J: TRBJ2-7
D: -
size: many
DNA: TGTGCCAGCAGTGAACTTGCTGAAATGCGGAACGAGCAGTACTTC
CDR3: CASSELAEMRNEQYF

V: TRBV2
J: TRBJ2-7
D: TRBD1
size: few
DNA: TGTGCCAGCAGGAGGACAGGGGGTTCCCCCTACGGGCAGTACTTC
CDR3: CASRRTGGSPYGQYF

V: TRBV27
J: TRBJ1-2
D: -
size: few
DNA: TGTGCCAGCAGTTTCCACAGCGCATCAGATGGCTACACCTTC
CDR3: CASSFHSASDGYTF

V: TRBV5-1
J: TRBJ1-1
D: -
size: -
DNA: TGCGCCAGCAGCTTGGGAAGGCGGTTCGAAGCTTTCTTT
CDR3: CASSLGRRFEAFF

V: TRBV20-1
J: TRBJ1-6
D: -
size: -
DNA: TGCAGTGCTAGAGATGGCCAGGAACTTAATTCACCCCTCCACTTT
CDR3: CSARDGQELNSPLHF

V: TRBV9
J: TRBJ1-5
D: TRBD1
size: few
DNA: TGTGCCAGCAGCGGGGGGGGGACAGGGGGCAATCAGCCCCAGCATTTT
CDR3: CASSGGGTGGNQPQHF

V: TRBV20-1
J: TRBJ1-4
D: TRBD1
size: few
DNA: TGCAGTGCTATATGGGACAGGGATGAAAACCTGTTTTTT
CDR3: CSAIWDRDENLFF

V: TRBV4-1
J: TRBJ1-1
D: -
size: -
DNA: TGCGCCAGCAGCCAAATCCGGACGGATCCGAGCACTGAAGCTTTCTTT
CDR3: CASSQIRTDPSTEAFF

V: TRBV3-1
J: TRBJ2-7
D: TRBD2
size: few
DNA: TGTGCCAGCAGCCAATATATGAAGATAGCGGGAGGGCCCAACGAGCAGTACTTC
CDR3: CASSQYMKIAGGPNEQYF

V: TRBV28
J: TRBJ1-2
D: TRBD1
size: -
DNA: TGTGCCAGCTGCCTGACCGGGACAGGGGGCGTCTATGGCTACACCTTC
CDR3: CASCLTGTGGVYGYTF

V: TRBV11-2
J: TRBJ2-7
D: -
size: many
DNA: TGTGCCAGCGGACAGTACTTGGATTCCTACGAGCAGTACTTC
CDR3: CASGQYLDSYEQYF

V: TRBV12-3/TRBV12-4
J: TRBJ1-4
D: -
size: many
DNA: TGTGCCAGCAGTGCCCATGGGGGTCTGCCTAATGAAAAACTGTTTTTT
CDR3: CASSAHGGLPNEKLFF

V: TRBV19
J: TRBJ1-1
D: TRBD1
size: -
DNA: TGTGCCAGTAATACACGACGGACAGGGGAAACTGAAGCTTTCTTT
CDR3: CASNTRRTGETEAFF

V: TRBV4-1
J: TRBJ2-3
D: TRBD2
size: -
DNA: TGCGCCAGCAGCCAAGAGGTCTCTAGCGGGAGCACAGATACGCAGTATTTT
CDR3: CASSQEVSSGSTDTQYF

V: TRBV28
J: TRBJ1-2
D: -
size: many
DNA: TGTGCCAGCACCAATGGAGGGGCGAACTATGGCTACACCTTC
CDR3: CASTNGGANYGYTF

V: TRBV27
J: TRBJ2-1
D: -
size: -
DNA: TGTGCCAGCAGTATTCCCTATAACAATGAGCAGTTCTTC
CDR3: CASSIPYNNEQFF

V: TRBV6-1
J: TRBJ1-3
D: -
size: few
DNA: TGTGCCAGCACCTACAGGATTCCTGGAAACACCATATATTTT
CDR3: CASTYRIPGNTIYF

V: TRBV2
J: TRBJ2-5
D: -
size: many
DNA: TGTGCCAGCAGTGTCGGCGGGGTGGGTCAAGAGACCCAGTACTTC
CDR3: CASSVGGVGQETQYF

V: TRBV7-2
J: TRBJ2-3
D: TRBD2
size: many
DNA: TGTGCCAGCAGCTCCACGACTAGCGGGAGGCCTGATACGCAGTATTTT
CDR3: CASSSTTSGRPDTQYF

V: TRBV14
J: TRBJ2-1
D: TRBD2
size: many
DNA: TGTGCCAGCAGCCAAGATCGGCCTAGCGGGGGCTGGGGGTATGAGCAGTTCTTC
CDR3: CASSQDRPSGGWGYEQFF

V: TRBV27
J: TRBJ2-2
D: TRBD2
size: many
DNA: TGTGCCAGCAGTTTAAGAGCGGGAGGGCCGTACGGGGAGCTGTTTTTT
CDR3: CASSLRAGGPYGELFF

V: TRBV7-2
J: TRBJ2-1
D: -
size: many
DNA: TGTGCCAGCAGCTTAGGGCTAGCGCTAGTCAGGGAGCAGTTCTTC
CDR3: CASSLGLALVREQFF

V: TRBV28
J: TRBJ2-1
D: TRBD2
size: many
DNA: TGTGCCAGCAGTTTTGCTAGCGGGAGCGGCTACAATGAGCAGTTCTTC
CDR3: CASSFASGSGYNEQFF

V: TRBV12-5
J: TRBJ2-3
D: TRBD2
size: many
DNA: TGTGCTAGTGGTTTCGCTAGCGGGGATTCCTTCTCCAGCACAGATACGCAGTATTTT
CDR3: CASGFASGDSFSSTDTQYF

V: TRBV5-8
J: TRBJ2-7
D: TRBD1
size: few
DNA: TGTGCCAGCAGCGTCCGGGCAGGGGGCTACGAGCAGTACTTC
CDR3: CASSVRAGGYEQYF

V: TRBV12-3/TRBV12-4
J: TRBJ1-5
D: -
size: once
DNA: TGTGCCAGCAGTTTAGCAGGGCAGAGACAGCCCCAGCATTTT
CDR3: CASSLAGQRQPQHF

V: TRBV11-2
J: TRBJ2-2
D: TRBD2
size: -
DNA: TGTGCCAGCAGCTGGGCGGGAGGTGTCACCGGGGAGCTGTTTTTT
CDR3: CASSWAGGVTGELFF

V: TRBV2
J: TRBJ1-5
D: -
size: -
DNA: TGTGCCAGCAACGGCCGACCCAAGGATCAGCCCCAGCATTTT
CDR3: CASNGRPKDQPQHF

V: TRBV5-6
J: TRBJ2-1
D: TRBD2
size: many
DNA: TGTGCCAGCAGCTTGGGAGGGGGCGGACTAGCGGACAATGAGCAGTTCTTC
CDR3: CASSLGGGGLADNEQFF

V: TRBV6-2/TRBV6-3
J: TRBJ2-5
D: -
size: many
DNA: TGTGCCAGCAGTTTTCTCCAGTACTTC
CDR3: CASSFLQYF

V: TRBV24-1
J: TRBJ2-5
D: -
size: few
DNA: TGTGCCACCAGTTATGGGGTCGGGGAGACCCAGTACTTC
CDR3: CATSYGVGETQYF

V: TRBV20-1
J: TRBJ2-2
D: TRBD2
size: -
DNA: TGCAGTGCTAGAAATGTCAGGGAGGGCACCGGGGAGCTGTTTTTT
CDR3: CSARNVREGTGELFF

V: TRBV28
J: TRBJ2-1
D: TRBD1
size: -
DNA: TGTGCCAGCAGGCTAACAGGGGCTTTCTCCTACAATGAGCAGTTCTTC
CDR3: CASRLTGAFSYNEQFF

V: TRBV29-1
J: TRBJ1-2
D: -
size: few
DNA: TGCAGCGTGCCAGGCTATGGCTACACCTTC
CDR3: CSVPGYGYTF

V: TRBV5-5
J: TRBJ1-4
D: TRBD1
size: many
DNA: TGTGCCAGCAGCTTGAGGGACAGCCCTAATGAAAAACTGTTTTTT
CDR3: CASSLRDSPNEKLFF

V: TRBV28
J: TRBJ2-2
D: -
size: few
DNA: TGTGCCAGCAGTTTAATAACAGGGTGGGGCACCGGGGAGCTGTTTTTT
CDR3: CASSLITGWGTGELFF

V: TRBV27
J: TRBJ2-3
D: -
size: many
DNA: TGTGCCAGCAGTTGGCAGGGCACAGATACGCAGTATTTT
CDR3: CASSWQGTDTQYF

V: TRBV6-1
J: TRBJ2-7
D: TRBD1
size: -
DNA: TGTGCCAGCAGTACAGCTACAGGGGCCGAGCAGTACTTC
CDR3: CASSTATGAEQYF

V: TRBV11-2
J: TRBJ1-6
D: -
size: many
DNA: TGTGCCAGCAGCCCGGACAGTCGTGGAGGGAATTCACCCCTCCACTTT
CDR3: CASSPDSRGGNSPLHF

V: TRBV19
J: TRBJ2-7
D: -
size: -
DNA: TGTGCCAGTAGGGACACCCCGACCTACGAGCAGTACTTC
CDR3: CASRDTPTYEQYF

V: TRBV3-1
J: TRBJ2-1
D: TRBD2
size: few
DNA: TGTGCCAGCAGCCAAGATCTTGGACTAGCGGCATACAATGAGCAGTTCTTC
CDR3: CASSQDLGLAAYNEQFF

V: TRBV28
J: TRBJ1-1
D: -
size: -
DNA: TGTGCCAGCAGTTCACACGGATCGACTGAAGCTTTCTTT
CDR3: CASSSHGSTEAFF

V: TRBV7-9
J: TRBJ2-7
D: -
size: -
DNA: TGTGCCAGCAGCTTAGCTCCGCCCACCGAATACGAGCAGTACTTC
CDR3: CASSLAPPTEYEQYF

V: TRBV4-1
J: TRBJ1-1
D: -
size: -
DNA: TGCGCCAGCAGCCAAAGAACCGGGCGGCAGCTGAACACTGAAGCTTTCTTT
CDR3: CASSQRTGRQLNTEAFF

V: TRBV28
J: TRBJ2-3
D: -
size: many
DNA: TGTGCCAGCAGTTTTGACAGGAGGTCCTCCAAGGACACAGATACGCAGTATTTT
CDR3: CASSFDRRSSKDTDTQYF

V: TRBV6-2/TRBV6-3
J: TRBJ1-5
D: -
size: few
DNA: TGTGCCTTAGGACGGGGTAACAGCAATCAGCCCCAGCATTTT
CDR3: CALGRGNSNQPQHF